The sequence of this T cell receptor beta chain was determined in a study of T cells after yellow fever vaccination. TCRdb fed the 5' RACE reads into MiXCR, producing one record per CDR3 protein. The sample consists of some 560,000 distinct CDR3 sequences, roughly a fifth of them appearing once. V was pared by 3 bases and J by 6 bases, with 4 bases of the junction left unmatched. Germline V CDR1 and CDR2: SQVTM, ANQGSEA. The CDR3 consists of 14 residues. The rearrangement links TRBV29-1 to TRBJ2-7; TRBD2 matches at 14 bases. The starting material was PBMCs, obtained 15 days after the yellow fever booster vaccination. This TCR was recovered from a man under 40 who received the YFV17D yellow fever vaccine. The CDR3, as DNA: TGCAGCGTTGAGACTAGCGGGAGGGTCGGCGAGCAGTACTTC. It codes for CSVETSGRVGEQYF.